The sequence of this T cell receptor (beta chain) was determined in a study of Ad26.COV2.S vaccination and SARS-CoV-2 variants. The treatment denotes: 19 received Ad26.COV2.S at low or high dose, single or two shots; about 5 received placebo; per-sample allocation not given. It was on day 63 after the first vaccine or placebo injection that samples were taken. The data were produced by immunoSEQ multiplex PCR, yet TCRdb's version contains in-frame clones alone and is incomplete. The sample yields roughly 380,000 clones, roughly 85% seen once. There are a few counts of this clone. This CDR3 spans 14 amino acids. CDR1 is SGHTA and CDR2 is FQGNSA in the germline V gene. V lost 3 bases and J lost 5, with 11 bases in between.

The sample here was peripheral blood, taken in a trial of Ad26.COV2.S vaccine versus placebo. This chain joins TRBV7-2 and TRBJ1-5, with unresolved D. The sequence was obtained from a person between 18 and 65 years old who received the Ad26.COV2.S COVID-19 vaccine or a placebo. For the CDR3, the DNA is TGTGCCAGCAGCTTCCTTAGGGCGGATCAGCCCCAGCATTTT. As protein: CASSFLRADQPQHF.